A single sample gave rise to the 21 T cell receptor beta chains below, sequenced in a study of T cell responses to AZD1222 COVID-19 vaccine. Clones were sequenced by immunoSEQ multiplex PCR, and TCRdb holds only the in-frame ones, with some missing. The table shows 95,000 to 100,000 clones, with 70% to 90% occurring only once. This sample comprised peripheral blood, obtained 28 days after the second AZD1222 dose. The receptor source for this set is an adult who received the AZD1222 COVID-19 vaccine.

The gene calls are TRBV7-9 and TRBJ2-7; D is ambiguous. The germline V gene encodes CDR1 SEHNR and CDR2 FQNEAQ (reference sequence). The CDR3 runs to 12 residues. Between the trimmed V and J ends, which lost 0 bases and 3 bases, there was a span of 3 bases. In nucleotides, the CDR3 is TGTGCCAGCAGCTTAGCGCTCTACGAGCAGTACTTC. Its translation: CASSLALYEQYF.

V and J are TRBV5-1 and TRBJ1-2; tentative D call: TRBD1 (6 bases). The germline V and J ends were trimmed by 7 bases and 2 bases, with 18 bases remaining between them. The germline gives CDR1 SGHRS, CDR2 YFSETQ. The CDR3 sequence is 15 residues long. The CDR3 is CASCGRRGGNYGYTF. The DNA for the CDR3 is TGCGCCAGCTGCGGGCGGCGGGGGGGCAACTATGGCTACACCTTC.

V and J are TRBV5-4 and TRBJ2-7; 7 bases agree with TRBD2. The CDR3 is 13 residues long. V lost 0 bases, J lost 7 bases, and 4 bases stayed unmatched. Germline V lookup: CDR1 SGHNT, CDR2 YYREEE (reference sequence). CDR3 sequence: CASSLGREREQYF. The CDR3 DNA follows: TGTGCCAGCAGCTTGGGGCGGGAGAGGGAGCAGTACTTC.

The chain is built from TRBV13 and TRBJ2-1; the match to TRBD2 covers 13 bases. Unmatched junction bases numbered 5, after V lost 3 bases and J lost 9 bases. The CDR3 is 15 residues long. Germline-derived CDR1 and CDR2 are PRHDT and FYEKMQ (reference sequence). CDR3 sequence reads: CASSFTSGRAGEQFF. The CDR3 bases are TGTGCCAGCAGCTTTACTAGCGGGAGGGCCGGTGAGCAGTTCTTC. Full variable domain (outside the CDR3, taken from reference TRBV13 and TRBJ2-1): AAGVIQSPRHLIKEKRETATLKCYPIPRHDTVYWYQQGPGQDPQFLISFYEKMQSDKGSIPDRFSAQQFSDYHSELNMSSLELGDSALYFCASSFTSGRAGEQFFGPGTRLTVL.

The chain couples TRBV28 to TRBJ1-1, with D possibly TRBD1 on 5 matching bases. This CDR3 has 15 residues. V shed 5 bases and J shed 0 bases, with 13 bases lying between them. CDR1 MDHEN and CDR2 SYDVKM come from the germline V gene. This CDR3 is CASSPLGTVNTEAFF. CDR3 nucleotide sequence: TGTGCCAGCAGTCCACTAGGGACGGTGAACACTGAAGCTTTCTTT.

The V call is TRBV6-6, the J call TRBJ2-1; D not certain. The germline gives CDR1 MNHNY, CDR2 SVGAGI (reference sequence). V lost 8 bases, J lost 0 bases, and 8 bases lay in between. The CDR3 totals 13 residues. The CDR3 is CASRGGSYNEQFF. The DNA for the CDR3 is TGTGCCAGCCGAGGCGGCTCCTACAATGAGCAGTTCTTC.

The V call is TRBV7-3, the J call TRBJ2-3; 9 nucleotides agree with TRBD2. The trim removed 3 bases at V and 6 bases at J, leaving 10 bases unmatched. The germline V gene has CDR1 SGHTA and CDR2 FQGTGA. The CDR3 extends over 16 amino acids. CDR3 bases: TGTGCCAGCAGCTTGTTACTAGCGGGTCGAGGGGATACGCAGTATTTT. Translated, it gives CASSLLLAGRGDTQYF.

Worth noting for this clone: The sample contains more than one DNA sequence encoding this CDR3. The chain joins TRBV2 to TRBJ1-5; possibly TRBD1 for D (6 bases). The CDR3 extends over 18 amino acids. CDR1 is SNHLY, CDR2 FYNNEI, per germline. Trimming stripped 0 bases from V and 3 bases from J, with 18 bases between. The CDR3 reads CASSEALRTARPNQPQHF. CDR3 bases: TGTGCCAGCAGTGAAGCGCTTAGGACAGCTCGTCCCAATCAGCCCCAGCATTTT.

The chain couples TRBV3-1 (or the pseudogene TRBV3-2) to TRBJ1-2; D remains ambiguous. The germline V and J ends were trimmed by 2 bases and 2 bases, with 6 bases remaining between them. The CDR3 spans 13 residues. Germline values: CDR1 LGHDT, CDR2 YNNKEL (reference sequence). The CDR3 coding sequence is TGTGCCAGCAGCCAAACGGTCAACTATGGCTACACCTTC. It encodes CASSQTVNYGYTF.

The rearrangement links TRBV2 to TRBJ1-2; D uncertain. In germline, CDR1 is SNHLY, CDR2 FYNNEI. The CDR3 sequence is 14 residues long. V was trimmed by 0 bases and J by 8 bases, leaving 13 bases between them. CDR3 DNA: TGTGCCAGCAGTGAAGCAGTGGGGATTATGGGCTACACCTTC. It encodes CASSEAVGIMGYTF.

V usage is TRBV28 and J usage is TRBJ2-1, with a possible D match to TRBD1 (5 bases). The V gene lost 4 bases and the J gene lost 7 bases, with 20 bases spanning the gap. The germline V gene encodes CDR1 MDHEN and CDR2 SYDVKM. The CDR3 loop spans 16 amino acids. CDR3 residues: CASSSPTAIGFNEQFF. CDR3 in DNA: TGTGCCAGCAGTTCCCCGACAGCCATAGGGTTTAATGAGCAGTTCTTC.

The chain recombines TRBV12-5 with TRBJ2-7; possibly TRBD1 or TRBD2 for D (5 bases each). Trimming removed 5 bases at V and 0 bases at J, with 11 bases between. Germline assignment: CDR1 LGHNT and CDR2 FRNRAP. The CDR3 sequence is 14 residues long. CDR3 nucleotides: TGTGCTAGTGGTCCCCGGGACGACTCCTACGAGCAGTACTTC. This sequence encodes CASGPRDDSYEQYF.

This clone was picked up a small number of times. This sequence joins TRBV11-1 and TRBJ2-7; the D gene is possibly TRBD1 (5 bases). The CDR3 extends over 14 amino acids. V gave up 5 bases and J gave up 3 bases, with 14 bases separating them. Germline assignment: CDR1 SGHAT and CDR2 FQDESV (reference sequence). CDR3 coding DNA: TGTGCCAGCAGCCCACTCGCGACAGTCTACGAGCAGTACTTC. It translates to CASSPLATVYEQYF.

The CDR3 protein is CASSYPTGGPEAFF. Written as DNA, the CDR3 is TGTGCCAGCAGTTACCCCACAGGGGGCCCTGAAGCTTTCTTT. The rearrangement links TRBV6-5 to TRBJ1-1; 9 nucleotides line up with TRBD1. V gave up 2 bases and J gave up 6 bases; unmatched junction bases: 4. There are 14 residues in the CDR3. Germline CDR1 is MNHEY and CDR2 is SVGAGI.

This clone has only one observation. This chain uses TRBV30 with TRBJ2-2; D is perhaps TRBD1 (6 bases). The CDR3 extends over 15 amino acids. From germline, CDR1 is GTSNPN and CDR2 SVGIG (reference sequence). Trimming stripped 1 base from V and 7 bases from J, with 16 bases between. CDR3 region: CAWSGSGEENGELFF. CDR3 nucleotides: TGTGCCTGGAGTGGGTCAGGGGAAGAGAACGGGGAGCTGTTTTTT. Using reference TRBV30 and TRBJ2-2 for the parts outside the CDR3, the full variable domain is SQTIHQWPATLVQPVGSPLSLECTVEGTSNPNLYWYRQAAGRGLQLLFYSVGIGQISSEVPQNLSASRPQDRQFILSSKKLLLSDSGFYLCAWSGSGEENGELFFGEGSRLTVL.

The V and J genes are TRBV6-4 and TRBJ2-2, with D unresolved. Germline CDR1 reads MRHNA; CDR2 reads SNTAGT. The CDR3 extends over 13 amino acids. V shed 3 bases and J shed 3 bases, with 5 bases lying between them. CDR3 sequence: CASSELHTGELFF. The CDR3 region has the DNA TGTGCCAGCAGTGAGCTTCACACCGGGGAGCTGTTTTTT.

The V call is TRBV4-1, the J call TRBJ1-4; D is possibly TRBD1 (6 bases). The CDR3 consists of 13 residues. V was pared by 3 bases and J by 7 bases, with 9 bases between. Germline V CDR1 and CDR2: MGHRA, YSYEKL. Here the CDR3 DNA reads TGCGCCAGCAGCCACGGGACACCTGAAAAACTGTTTTTT. It yields the protein CASSHGTPEKLFF.

This chain links TRBV6-5 with TRBJ1-1; 9 nucleotides agree with TRBD1. Per the germline V gene, CDR1 is MNHEY and CDR2 is SVGAGI. The length of the CDR3 is 15 residues. Unmatched junction bases numbered 3, after V lost 2 bases and J lost 2 bases. For the CDR3, the DNA is TGTGCCAGCAGTTACCCGGGACAGGGAAACACTGAAGCTTTCTTT. This gives the protein CASSYPGQGNTEAFF.

This clone has only one observation. J is TRBJ2-3 and V is TRBV12-3 or TRBV12-4; D might be TRBD1 (6 bases). The CDR3 has 12 amino acids. The CDR3 here is CTGKETTDTQYF. CDR3 DNA sequence: TGTACAGGGAAGGAGACCACAGATACGCAGTATTTT.

This clone appeared once. This chain joins TRBV5-5 and TRBJ1-2, with D possibly matching TRBD1 (6 bases). Between the trimmed V and J ends, which lost 4 bases and 4 bases, there was a span of 14 bases. The CDR3 is made up of 14 amino acids. Germline CDR1 reads SGHKS; CDR2 reads YYEKEE (reference sequence). The CDR3 reads CASSLDRGTYGYTF. The DNA for the CDR3 is TGTGCCAGCAGCCTGGACAGAGGAACCTATGGCTACACCTTC. The entire variable domain, with the rest obtained from reference TRBV5-5 and TRBJ1-2, is as follows: DAGVTQSPTHLIKTRGQQVTLRCSPISGHKSVSWYQQVLGQGPQFIFQYYEKEERGRGNFPDRFSARQFPNYSSELNVNALLLGDSALYLCASSLDRGTYGYTFGSGTRLTVV.

This chain uses TRBV4-3 with TRBJ2-4, with D uncertain. CDR3 length: 16 amino acids. V shed 0 bases and J shed 3 bases, with 12 bases lying between them. Germline CDR1 and CDR2: LGHNA and YSLEER. The CDR3 coding sequence is TGCGCCAGCAGCCAAGATTGGGCGGTGGGCAAAAACATTCAGTACTTC. This sequence encodes CASSQDWAVGKNIQYF.